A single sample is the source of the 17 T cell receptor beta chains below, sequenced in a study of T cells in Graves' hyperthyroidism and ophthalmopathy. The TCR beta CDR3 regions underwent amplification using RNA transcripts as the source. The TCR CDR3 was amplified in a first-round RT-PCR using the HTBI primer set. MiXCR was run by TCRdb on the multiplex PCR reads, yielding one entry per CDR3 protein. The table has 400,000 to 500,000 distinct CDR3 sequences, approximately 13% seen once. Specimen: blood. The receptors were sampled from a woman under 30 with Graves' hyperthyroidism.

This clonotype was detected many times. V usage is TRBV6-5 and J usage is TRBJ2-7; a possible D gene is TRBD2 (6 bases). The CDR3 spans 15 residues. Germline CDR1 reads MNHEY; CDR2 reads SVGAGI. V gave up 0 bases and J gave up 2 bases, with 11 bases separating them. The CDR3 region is CASSYSAGPTYEQYF. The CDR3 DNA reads TGTGCCAGCAGTTACTCGGCGGGGCCCACCTACGAGCAGTACTTC.

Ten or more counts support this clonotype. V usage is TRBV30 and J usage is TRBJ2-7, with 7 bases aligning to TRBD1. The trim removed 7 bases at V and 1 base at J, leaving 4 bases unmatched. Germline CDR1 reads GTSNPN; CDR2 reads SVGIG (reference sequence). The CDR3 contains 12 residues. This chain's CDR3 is CAYRDRSYEQYF. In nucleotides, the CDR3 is TGTGCCTACCGGGACAGATCCTACGAGCAGTACTTC.

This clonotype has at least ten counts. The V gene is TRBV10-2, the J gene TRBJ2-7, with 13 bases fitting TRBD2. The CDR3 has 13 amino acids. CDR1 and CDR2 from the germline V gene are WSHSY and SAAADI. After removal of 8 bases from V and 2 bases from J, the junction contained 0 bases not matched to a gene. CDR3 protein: CASGLAGAYEQYF. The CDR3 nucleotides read TGCGCCAGCGGACTAGCGGGGGCCTACGAGCAGTACTTC.

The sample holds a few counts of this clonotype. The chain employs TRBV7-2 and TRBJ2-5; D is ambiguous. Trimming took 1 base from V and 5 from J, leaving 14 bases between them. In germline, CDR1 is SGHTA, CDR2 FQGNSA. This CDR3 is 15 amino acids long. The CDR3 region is CASSLDRSNLETQYF. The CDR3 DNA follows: TGTGCCAGCAGCTTAGACCGAAGTAATTTGGAGACCCAGTACTTC.

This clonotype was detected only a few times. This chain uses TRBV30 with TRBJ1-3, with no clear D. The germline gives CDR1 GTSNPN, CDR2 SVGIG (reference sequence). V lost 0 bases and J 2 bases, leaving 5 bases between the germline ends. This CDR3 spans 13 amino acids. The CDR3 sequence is CAWSVNTGNTIYF. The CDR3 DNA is TGTGCCTGGAGTGTAAATACTGGAAACACCATATATTTT.

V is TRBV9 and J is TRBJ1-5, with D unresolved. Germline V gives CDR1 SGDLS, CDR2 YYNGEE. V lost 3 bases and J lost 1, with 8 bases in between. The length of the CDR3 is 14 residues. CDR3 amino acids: CASSAGNSNQPQHF. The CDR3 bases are TGTGCCAGCAGCGCTGGCAACAGCAATCAGCCCCAGCATTTT.

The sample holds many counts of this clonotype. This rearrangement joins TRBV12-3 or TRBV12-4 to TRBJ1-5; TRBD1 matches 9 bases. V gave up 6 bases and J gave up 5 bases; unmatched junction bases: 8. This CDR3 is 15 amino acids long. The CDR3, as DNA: TGTGCCAGCAGCTCCGGGACAGGGCCCCATCAGCCCCAGCATTTT. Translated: CASSSGTGPHQPQHF.

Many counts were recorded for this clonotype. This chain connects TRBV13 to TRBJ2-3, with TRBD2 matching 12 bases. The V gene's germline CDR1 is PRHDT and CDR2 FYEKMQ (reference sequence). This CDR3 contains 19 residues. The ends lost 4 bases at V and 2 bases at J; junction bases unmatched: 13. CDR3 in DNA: TGTGCCAGCAGCTCTCGACTAGCGGGAGCACCTATAACCACAGATACGCAGTATTTT. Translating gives CASSSRLAGAPITTDTQYF.

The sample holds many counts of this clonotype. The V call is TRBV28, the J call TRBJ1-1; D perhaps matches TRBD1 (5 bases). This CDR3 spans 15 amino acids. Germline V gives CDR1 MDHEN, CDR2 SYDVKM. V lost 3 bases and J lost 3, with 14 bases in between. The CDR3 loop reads CASSFQGRGDTEAFF. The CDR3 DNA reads TGTGCCAGCAGTTTTCAGGGTCGGGGGGACACTGAAGCTTTCTTT. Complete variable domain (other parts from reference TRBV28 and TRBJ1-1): DVKVTQSSRYLVKRTGEKVFLECVQDMDHENMFWYRQDPGLGLRLIYFSYDVKMKEKGDIPEGYSVSREKKERFSLILESASTNQTSMYLCASSFQGRGDTEAFFGQGTRLTVV.

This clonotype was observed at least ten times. CDR3 sequence (DNA): TGTGCCAGCAGTTTAGGGTTTTCCGATGAGCAGTTCTTC. This gives the protein CASSLGFSDEQFF. The rearrangement links TRBV28 to TRBJ2-1; D unclear. Between the trimmed V and J ends, which lost 2 bases and 8 bases, there was a span of 10 bases. The CDR3 is 13 residues long. The germline gives CDR1 MDHEN, CDR2 SYDVKM.

The CDR3 nucleotides are TGCAGCGTTGGGGCTGCGGGAGGTGCAGATACGCAGTATTTT. It translates to CSVGAAGGADTQYF. This chain uses TRBV29-1 with TRBJ2-3, with 8 bases aligning to TRBD2. This CDR3 comprises 14 residues. Germline V lookup: CDR1 SQVTM, CDR2 ANQGSEA. V gave up 4 bases and J gave up 4 bases; unmatched junction bases: 7.

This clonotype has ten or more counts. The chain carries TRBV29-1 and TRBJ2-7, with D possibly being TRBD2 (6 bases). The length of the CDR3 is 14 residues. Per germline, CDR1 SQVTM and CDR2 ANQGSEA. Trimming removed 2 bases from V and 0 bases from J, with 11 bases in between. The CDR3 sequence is CSVELVGGSYEQYF. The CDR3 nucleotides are TGCAGCGTTGAATTGGTCGGGGGCTCCTACGAGCAGTACTTC.

This chain's CDR3 is CATSQQGDGYTF. The CDR3 region has the DNA TGTGCCACCAGTCAACAGGGAGATGGCTACACCTTC. This chain links TRBV24-1 with TRBJ1-2; maybe TRBD1 (6 bases). V was pared by 6 bases and J by 6 bases, with 10 bases between. Looked up from germline, CDR1 is KGHDR and CDR2 is SFDVKD. The length of the CDR3 is 12 residues.

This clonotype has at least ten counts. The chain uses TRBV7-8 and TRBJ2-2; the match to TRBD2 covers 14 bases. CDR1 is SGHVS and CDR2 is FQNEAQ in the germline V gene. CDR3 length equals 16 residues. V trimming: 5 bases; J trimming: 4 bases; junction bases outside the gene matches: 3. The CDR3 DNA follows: TGTGCCAGCAGCCAGGGACTAGCGGGAGTCACCGGGGAGCTGTTTTTT. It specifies CASSQGLAGVTGELFF.

The chain's CDR3 is CSVAGGPIQYF. The CDR3 DNA reads TGCAGCGTTGCAGGGGGCCCCATTCAGTACTTC. The chain carries TRBV29-1 and TRBJ2-4; 8 bases are shared with TRBD1. Germline V CDR1 and CDR2: SQVTM, ANQGSEA. The junction had 2 bases not matched to a gene; V was cut back by 4 bases and J by 9 bases. The CDR3 is 11 residues long.

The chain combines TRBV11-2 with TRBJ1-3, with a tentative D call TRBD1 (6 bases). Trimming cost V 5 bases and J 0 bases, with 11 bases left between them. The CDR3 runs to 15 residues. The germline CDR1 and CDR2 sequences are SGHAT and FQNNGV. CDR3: CASSADRTSGNTIYF. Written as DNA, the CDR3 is TGTGCCAGCAGCGCCGACAGGACCTCTGGAAACACCATATATTTT.

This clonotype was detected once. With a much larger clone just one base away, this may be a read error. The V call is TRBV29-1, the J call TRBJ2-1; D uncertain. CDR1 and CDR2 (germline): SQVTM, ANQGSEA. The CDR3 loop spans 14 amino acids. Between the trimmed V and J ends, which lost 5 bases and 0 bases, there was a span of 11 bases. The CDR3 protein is CSVSDGVSYNEQFF. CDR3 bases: TGCAGCGTTAGCGACGGAGTCTCCTACAATGAGCAGTTCTTC.